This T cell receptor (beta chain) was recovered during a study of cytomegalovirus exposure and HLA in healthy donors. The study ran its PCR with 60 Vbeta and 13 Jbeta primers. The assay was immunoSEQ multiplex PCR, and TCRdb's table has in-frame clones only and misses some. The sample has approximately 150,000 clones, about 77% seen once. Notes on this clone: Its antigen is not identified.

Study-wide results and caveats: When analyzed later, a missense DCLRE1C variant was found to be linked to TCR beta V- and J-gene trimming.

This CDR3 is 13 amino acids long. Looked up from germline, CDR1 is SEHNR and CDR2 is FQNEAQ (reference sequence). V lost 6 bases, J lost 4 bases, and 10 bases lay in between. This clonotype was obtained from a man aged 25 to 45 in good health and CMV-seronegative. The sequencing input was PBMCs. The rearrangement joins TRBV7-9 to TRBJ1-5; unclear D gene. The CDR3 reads CASSPTGNQPQHF. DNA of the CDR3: TGTGCCAGCAGTCCAACGGGAAATCAGCCCCAGCATTTT.